This record concerns one T cell receptor beta chain sequence. This clonotype has at least ten counts. The antigen it binds to is not known. Base qualities are not at hand, and no much larger clone is one base apart. Sequenced on an Illumina MiSeq. TCRdb reworked the public reads: Q25 trimming with fastp, MiXCR clone assembly, productive beta chains retained. Rows matching on CDR3 protein sequence are summarized as one entry with the most common DNA and genes. The table for this sample lists fewer than 80,000 distinct CDR3 sequences; about 20% of them were counted only once. The leading ten clones occupy about 2% of the sample. This sample is drawn from a study of lung T cells in sarcoidosis with Löfgren's syndrome (dated by TCRdb to about 2017). Broadly, across the study: Sarcoidosis was characterized as a granulomatous disease that mainly affects the lungs and features an accumulation of CD4+ T cells in bronchoalveolar lavage fluid. The repertoire analyses centered on Lofgren's syndrome patients.

Here is what the overall study found, with its caveats: The study only suggested recognition of a sarcoidosis-associated antigen, and the antigen remained putative and unidentified.

The TCR originated in a human donor with sarcoidosis (Löfgren's syndrome or another form), or a control subject (not recorded which). The sample comprised CD4+ T cells from PBMCs.

The CDR3 corresponds to CASSQGARNTGELFF. The DNA sequence follows: TGCGCCAGCAGCCAAGGCGCCAGAAACACCGGGGAGCTGTTTTTT. The chain couples TRBV4-3 to TRBJ2-2; the D gene is unclear. Spanning cysteine to phenylalanine, the CDR3 consists of 15 amino acids. Only CDR3 DNA remains: 45 bases, in frame from the first base. The germline V gene yields LGHNA for CDR1 and YSLEER for CDR2. Trimming takes 1 base from V and 2 bases from J, and the germline ends sit 8 bases apart.